This T cell receptor (beta chain) was obtained from a study of multiple sclerosis patients with progressive multifocal leukoencephalopathy. Method: immunoSEQ multiplex PCR; TCRdb's copy keeps in-frame clones and lacks some. The sample has tens of thousands of clones, approximately 85% seen once. This sample's time point: time of PML onset. The CDR3 spans 13 residues. CDR1 and CDR2 (germline): SEHNR, FQNEAQ (reference sequence). Trimming removed 1 base at V and 4 bases at J, with 6 bases between. The receptor was isolated from a woman in her 30s with progressive multifocal leukoencephalopathy. The sample in question was PBMCs, obtained from a patient treated with natalizumab. The rearrangement joins TRBV7-9 to TRBJ2-3; D unclear. The CDR3 DNA follows: TGTGCCAGCAGCTTAGACCGCTCAGATACGCAGTATTTT. Its translation is CASSLDRSDTQYF.